The clone carrying this T cell receptor (beta chain) occurred a few times. The entry originates in a study of post-analysis software for immune sequencing data. Carried by the TCR beta cDNA libraries were unique molecular identifiers. TCRdb called the PCR reads again in MiXCR, with one record for every CDR3 protein. The table lists roughly 540,000 distinct CDR3 sequences, 30% to 40% of them singletons, with around 5.9% in the top ten. The TCR originated in a girl aged 2 to 17 with multiple sclerosis. The source material was blood.

The CDR3 reads CASSIRISAGYQPQHF. The CDR3 region has the DNA TGTGCCAGTAGTATACGGATTTCGGCAGGCTATCAGCCCCAGCATTTT. The chain recombines TRBV19 with TRBJ1-5; D unclear. Trimming took off 2 bases at V and 5 bases at J, with 16 bases between the two ends. Per germline, CDR1 LNHDA and CDR2 SQIVND (reference sequence). This CDR3 spans 16 amino acids.